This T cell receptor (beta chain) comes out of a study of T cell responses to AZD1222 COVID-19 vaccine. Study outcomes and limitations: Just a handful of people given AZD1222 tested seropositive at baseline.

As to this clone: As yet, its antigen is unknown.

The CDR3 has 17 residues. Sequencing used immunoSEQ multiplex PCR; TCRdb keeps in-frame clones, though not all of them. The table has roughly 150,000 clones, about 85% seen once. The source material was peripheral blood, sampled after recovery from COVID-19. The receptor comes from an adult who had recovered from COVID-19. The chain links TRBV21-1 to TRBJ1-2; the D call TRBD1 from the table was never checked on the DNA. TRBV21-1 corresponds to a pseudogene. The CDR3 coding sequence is TGTGCCAGCAGCAAAAAGGGGGGGACAGGGGAAGACTATGGCTACACCTTC. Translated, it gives CASSKKGGTGEDYGYTF.